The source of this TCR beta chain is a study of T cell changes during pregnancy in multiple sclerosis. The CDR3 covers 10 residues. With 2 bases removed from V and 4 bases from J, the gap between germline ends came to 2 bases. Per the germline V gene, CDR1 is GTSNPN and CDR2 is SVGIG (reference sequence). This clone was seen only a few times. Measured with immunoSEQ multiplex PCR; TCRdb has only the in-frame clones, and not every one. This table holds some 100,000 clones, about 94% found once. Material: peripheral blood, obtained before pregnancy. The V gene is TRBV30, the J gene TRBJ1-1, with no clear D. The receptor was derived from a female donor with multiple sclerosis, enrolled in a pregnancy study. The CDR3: CAWSLTEAFF. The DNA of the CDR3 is TGTGCCTGGAGTCTCACTGAAGCTTTCTTT.